A selection of T cell receptor beta chains follows, all from one sample in a study of T cell responses to AZD1222 COVID-19 vaccine. Produced via immunoSEQ multiplex PCR; TCRdb's table is partial and in-frame only. Of about 150,000 clones listed, 80% to 95% are singletons. The sequencing here drew on peripheral blood, taken on day 0 of AZD1222 vaccination. These receptors originate from an adult in good health. CDR3s include the opening cysteine and the closing phenylalanine or tryptophan. Each record gives: V gene, J gene, CDR3 protein.

v_gene: TRBV11-3
j_gene: TRBJ2-3
CDR3aa: CASSITDTQYF

v_gene: TRBV11-2
j_gene: TRBJ2-1
CDR3aa: CASSLVVAGGRNEQFF

v_gene: TRBV29-1
j_gene: TRBJ2-7
CDR3aa: CSVGLAGGPPYEQYF

v_gene: TRBV28
j_gene: TRBJ1-6
CDR3aa: CASTIINSPLHF

v_gene: TRBV3-1/TRBV3-2
j_gene: TRBJ1-2
CDR3aa: CASGRGNYGYTF

v_gene: TRBV19
j_gene: TRBJ1-5
CDR3aa: CASSPLPGAGQPQHF

v_gene: TRBV9
j_gene: TRBJ1-5
CDR3aa: CASSAGPENNQPQHF

v_gene: TRBV30
j_gene: TRBJ1-1
CDR3aa: CAWSVAGWGTEAFF

v_gene: TRBV7-2
j_gene: TRBJ2-7
CDR3aa: CASREQGGRHEQYF

v_gene: TRBV3-1/TRBV3-2
j_gene: TRBJ1-1
CDR3aa: CASSQDWGRTEAFF